Listed here are 17 T cell receptor beta chains from one sample, sequenced in a study of shared clonotypes between healthy human individuals. Measured with immunoSEQ multiplex PCR; TCRdb has only the in-frame clones, and not every one. The sample includes millions of clones, around 95% of them seen just once. Sample: naive CD4+ T cells sorted from blood. Subset meaning: CD45RA+ positively selected. The receptor set was obtained from a man between 18 and 29 years old in good health.

V gene TRBV5-4 combines with J gene TRBJ1-1, with 8 positions matching TRBD1. CDR1 is SGHNT, CDR2 YYREEE, per germline (reference sequence). CDR3 length: 14 residues. V shed 4 bases, J shed 5 bases, and the junction held 7 bases outside the gene matches. CDR3 in DNA: TGTGCCAGCAGCCCCGGAAACAGGGGGACTGAAGCTTTCTTT. This codes for CASSPGNRGTEAFF. The whole variable domain, filled in from reference TRBV5-4 and TRBJ1-1, reads ETGVTQSPTHLIKTRGQQVTLRCSSQSGHNTVSWYQQALGQGPQFIFQYYREEENGRGNFPPRFSGLQFPNYSSELNVNALELDDSALYLCASSPGNRGTEAFFGQGTRLTVV.

About this clone itself: The identical CDR3 is also encoded by other nucleotide sequences in the sample. This chain links TRBV5-1 with TRBJ1-1; no clear D gene. V was pared by 2 bases and J by 1 base, with 9 bases between. This CDR3 spans 14 amino acids. CDR1 is SGHRS, CDR2 YFSETQ, per germline. The CDR3 bases are TGCGCCAGCAGCTTAGGTCCAGCGAACACTGAAGCTTTCTTT. Protein sequence: CASSLGPANTEAFF.

This chain links TRBV5-1 with TRBJ2-7, with 13 nucleotides matching TRBD2. V shed 1 base, J shed 0 bases, and the junction held 4 bases outside the gene matches. There are 17 residues in the CDR3. Germline CDR1 is SGHRS and CDR2 is YFSETQ. CDR3 in amino acids: CASSLKLAGGISYEQYF. The DNA of the CDR3 is TGCGCCAGCAGCTTGAAACTAGCGGGGGGGATCTCCTACGAGCAGTACTTC. The variable domain in full, with the rest retrieved from reference TRBV5-1 and TRBJ2-7, is KAGVTQTPRYLIKTRGQQVTLSCSPISGHRSVSWYQQTPGQGLQFLFEYFSETQRNKGNFPGRFSGRQFSNSRSEMNVSTLELGDSALYLCASSLKLAGGISYEQYFGPGTRLTVT.

The chain carries TRBV6-1 and TRBJ1-6; possibly TRBD1 for D (5 bases). The CDR3 loop spans 17 amino acids. With 2 bases removed from V and 6 bases from J, the gap between germline ends came to 17 bases. Germline-derived CDR1 and CDR2 are MNHNS and SASEGT. The chain's CDR3 is CASSEWGTALLNSPLHF. The CDR3 DNA sequence: TGTGCCAGCAGTGAATGGGGGACTGCCTTACTTAATTCACCCCTCCACTTT.

The rearrangement joins TRBV30 to TRBJ1-1; D perhaps matches TRBD1 (6 bases). V lost 4 bases and J lost 1, with 13 bases in between. This CDR3 has 14 residues. Germline values: CDR1 GTSNPN, CDR2 SVGIG (reference sequence). CDR3 bases: TGTGCCTGGAATCACATGACAGGGAACACTGAAGCTTTCTTT. This translates into CAWNHMTGNTEAFF.

The V call is TRBV27, the J call TRBJ2-5; 8 bases fit TRBD2. The closer fit of TRBJ2-7 to the DNA end suggests the J call may be wrong. The CDR3 spans 14 residues. Germline V lookup: CDR1 MNHEY, CDR2 SMNVEV (reference sequence). The CDR3 region has the DNA TGTGCCAGCAGTTTCGGGGGGGCCCCCTACGAGCAGTACTTC. Its translation: CASSFGGAPYEQYF.

The chain employs TRBV29-1 and TRBJ2-1, with 9 bases lining up with TRBD1. Germline V gene lookup returns CDR1 SQVTM and CDR2 ANQGSEA. The junction had 5 bases not matched to a gene; V was cut back by 3 bases and J by 8 bases. The CDR3 totals 13 residues. This chain's CDR3 is CSVDTGGSDEQFF. The CDR3 region has the DNA TGCAGCGTTGACACAGGGGGCTCCGATGAGCAGTTCTTC.

With regard to this clone: Additional DNA sequences in this sample encode the identical CDR3. V gene TRBV6-5 combines with J gene TRBJ2-7; D tentatively fits TRBD1 or TRBD2 (5 bases each). Germline loops: CDR1 MNHEY, CDR2 SVGAGI. V was clipped by 0 bases and J by 4 bases, with 7 bases between them. The CDR3 spans 13 residues. CDR3 in DNA: TGTGCCAGCAGTTACTCGAGGGGATACGAGCAGTACTTC. Translation: CASSYSRGYEQYF.

The V gene is TRBV12-1, the J gene TRBJ2-5; whether TRBD2, the table's D call, matches the DNA was not checked. TRBV12-1 is a known pseudogene. The CDR3 is made up of 13 amino acids. CDR3 sequence (DNA): TGTGCCAGCAGCCAGTTTAGCACAGAGACCCAGTACTTC. Its protein product is CASSQFSTETQYF.

J is TRBJ2-7 and V is TRBV5-6, with 8 bases lining up with TRBD1. The CDR3 loop spans 16 amino acids. The junction had 13 bases not matched to a gene; V was cut back by 5 bases and J by 3 bases. In germline, CDR1 is SGHDT, CDR2 YYEEEE. CDR3 in DNA: TGTGCCAGCAGTGCGATTAGACGGACAGGGCTCTACGAGCAGTACTTC. It is translated as CASSAIRRTGLYEQYF.

The chain combines TRBV6-6 with TRBJ2-1; D may be TRBD2 (5 bases). Deletions cut 5 bases from V and 5 bases from J, with 10 bases between. This CDR3 has 13 amino acids. Germline-derived CDR1 and CDR2 are MNHNY and SVGAGI (reference sequence). This CDR3 reads CASSPPGNNEQFF. The DNA for the CDR3 is TGTGCCAGCAGTCCCCCGGGGAACAATGAGCAGTTCTTC.

This chain connects TRBV11-1 to TRBJ2-2; D possibly corresponds to TRBD2 (6 bases). CDR3 length equals 15 residues. Trimming pared 1 base from V and 6 bases from J, leaving 12 bases between. CDR1 is SGHAT, CDR2 FQDESV, per germline (reference sequence). DNA for the CDR3: TGTGCCAGCAGCTTAGGGCTAGGAGGGGCCGGGGAGCTGTTTTTT. It encodes CASSLGLGGAGELFF.

This sequence joins TRBV11-2 and TRBJ2-7, with 7 nucleotides matching TRBD2. The CDR3 runs 14 residues. Trimming at V came to 4 bases and at J to 3 bases, leaving 6 bases not matched to a gene. Germline CDR1 reads SGHAT; CDR2 reads FQNNGV. CDR3 bases: TGTGCCAGCAGCTCCGCGGGGGTCAACTACGAGCAGTACTTC. Amino acids: CASSSAGVNYEQYF.

The chain joins TRBV5-1 to TRBJ1-4, with D possibly being TRBD1 (6 bases). V gave up 0 bases and J gave up 8 bases, with 20 bases separating them. The V gene's germline CDR1 is SGHRS and CDR2 YFSETQ. This CDR3 is built from 17 residues. The CDR3 region is CASSLDQKGGQSEKLFF. The DNA for the CDR3 is TGCGCCAGCAGCTTGGACCAGAAGGGGGGCCAATCGGAAAAACTGTTTTTT.

V and J are TRBV28 and TRBJ1-5, with D possibly matching TRBD1 (5 bases). The CDR3 covers 14 residues. Germline CDR1 is MDHEN and CDR2 is SYDVKM. V dropped 10 bases and J dropped 4 bases, with 17 bases sitting between them. The CDR3 nucleotides are TGTGCCACCAATGGGCAGGGAGATAATCAGCCCCAGCATTTT. It codes for CATNGQGDNQPQHF.

This chain connects TRBV6-5 to TRBJ2-1; D is undetermined. V was cut by 0 bases and J by 6 bases, with 6 bases left in between. Germline assignment: CDR1 MNHEY and CDR2 SVGAGI. The CDR3 is made up of 13 amino acids. CDR3 sequence reads: CASSYSSANEQFF. DNA for the CDR3: TGTGCCAGCAGTTACTCGAGCGCCAATGAGCAGTTCTTC.

This clone was observed a single time. DNA for the CDR3: TGTGCCAGCACCACTAACCCAGGAGGCACCGGGGAGCTGTTTTTT. This sequence encodes CASTTNPGGTGELFF. The chain couples TRBV6-4 to TRBJ2-2; D perhaps matches TRBD2 (5 bases). V was clipped by 7 bases and J by 4 bases, with 16 bases between them. The germline V gene encodes CDR1 MRHNA and CDR2 SNTAGT. The CDR3 length is 15 residues.